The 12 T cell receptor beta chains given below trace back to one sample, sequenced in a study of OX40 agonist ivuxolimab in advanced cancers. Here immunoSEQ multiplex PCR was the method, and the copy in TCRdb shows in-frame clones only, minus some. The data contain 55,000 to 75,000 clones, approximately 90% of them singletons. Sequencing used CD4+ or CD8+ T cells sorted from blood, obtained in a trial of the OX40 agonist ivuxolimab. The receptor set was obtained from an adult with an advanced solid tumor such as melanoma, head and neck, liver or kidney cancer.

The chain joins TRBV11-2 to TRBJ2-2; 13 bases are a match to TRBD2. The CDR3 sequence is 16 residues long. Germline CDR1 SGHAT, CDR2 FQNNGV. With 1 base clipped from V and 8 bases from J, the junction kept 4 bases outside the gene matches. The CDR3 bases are TGTGCCAGCAGCTTAGGGACTAGCGGGAGCAAAGGGGAGCTGTTTTTT. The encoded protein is CASSLGTSGSKGELFF.

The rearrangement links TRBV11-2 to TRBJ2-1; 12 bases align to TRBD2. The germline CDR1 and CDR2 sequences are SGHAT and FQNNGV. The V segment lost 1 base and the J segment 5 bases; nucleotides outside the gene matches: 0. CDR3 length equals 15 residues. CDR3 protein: CASSLGTSGNNEQFF. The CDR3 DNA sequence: TGTGCCAGCAGCTTAGGGACTAGCGGGAACAATGAGCAGTTCTTC.

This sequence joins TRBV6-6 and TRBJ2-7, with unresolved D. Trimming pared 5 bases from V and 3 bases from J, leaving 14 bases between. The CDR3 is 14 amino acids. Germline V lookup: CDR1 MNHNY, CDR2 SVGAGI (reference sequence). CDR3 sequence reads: CASSQTAYFYEQYF. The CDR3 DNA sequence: TGTGCCAGCAGTCAGACGGCTTATTTCTACGAGCAGTACTTC.

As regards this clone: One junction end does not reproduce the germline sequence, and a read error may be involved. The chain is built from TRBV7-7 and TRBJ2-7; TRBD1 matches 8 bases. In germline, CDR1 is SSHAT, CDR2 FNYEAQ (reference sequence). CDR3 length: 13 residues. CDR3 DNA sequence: TGTGCTAGCAGCATTGACAGGGGCTACGAGCAGTACTTC. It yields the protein CASSIDRGYEQYF.

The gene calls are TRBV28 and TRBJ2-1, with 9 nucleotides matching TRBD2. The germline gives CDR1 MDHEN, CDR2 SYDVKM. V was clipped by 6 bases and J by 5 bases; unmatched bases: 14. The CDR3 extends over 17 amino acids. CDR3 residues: CASSQLREGVVNNEQFF. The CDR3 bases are TGTGCCAGCAGCCAATTGCGGGAGGGCGTCGTTAACAATGAGCAGTTCTTC.

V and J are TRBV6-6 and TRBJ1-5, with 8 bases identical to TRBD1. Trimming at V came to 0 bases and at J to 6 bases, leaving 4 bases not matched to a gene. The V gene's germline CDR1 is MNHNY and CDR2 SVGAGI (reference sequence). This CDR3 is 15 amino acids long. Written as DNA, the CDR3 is TGTGCCAGCAGTTACTCCGGACAGGGCGGTCAGCCCCAGCATTTT. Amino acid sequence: CASSYSGQGGQPQHF.

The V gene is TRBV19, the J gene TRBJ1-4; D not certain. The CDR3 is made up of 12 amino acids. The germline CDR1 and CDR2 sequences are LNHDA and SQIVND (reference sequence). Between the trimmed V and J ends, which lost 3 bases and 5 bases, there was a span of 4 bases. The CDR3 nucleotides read TGTGCCAGTAGTATCATAAATGAAAAACTGTTTTTT. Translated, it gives CASSIINEKLFF.

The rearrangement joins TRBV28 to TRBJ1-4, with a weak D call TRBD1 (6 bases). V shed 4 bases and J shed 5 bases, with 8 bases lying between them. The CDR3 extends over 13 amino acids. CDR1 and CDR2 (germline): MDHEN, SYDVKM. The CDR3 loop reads CASSSGQNEKLFF. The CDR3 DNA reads TGTGCCAGCAGTTCCGGACAGAATGAAAAACTGTTTTTT. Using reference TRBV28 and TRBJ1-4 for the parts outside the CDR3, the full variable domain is DVKVTQSSRYLVKRTGEKVFLECVQDMDHENMFWYRQDPGLGLRLIYFSYDVKMKEKGDIPEGYSVSREKKERFSLILESASTNQTSMYLCASSSGQNEKLFFGSGTQLSVL.

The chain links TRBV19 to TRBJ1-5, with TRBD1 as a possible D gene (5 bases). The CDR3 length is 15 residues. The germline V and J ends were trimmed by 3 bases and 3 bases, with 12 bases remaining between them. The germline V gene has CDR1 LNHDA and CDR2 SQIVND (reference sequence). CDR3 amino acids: CASSMGREANQPQHF. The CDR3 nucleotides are TGTGCCAGTAGTATGGGCAGGGAGGCCAATCAGCCCCAGCATTTT.

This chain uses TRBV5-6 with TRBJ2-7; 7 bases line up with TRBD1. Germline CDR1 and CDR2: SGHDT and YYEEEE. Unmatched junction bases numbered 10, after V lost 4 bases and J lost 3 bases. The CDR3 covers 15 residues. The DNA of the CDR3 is TGTGCCAGCAGCACCAACAGGGGAGTAATCTACGAGCAGTACTTC. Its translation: CASSTNRGVIYEQYF.

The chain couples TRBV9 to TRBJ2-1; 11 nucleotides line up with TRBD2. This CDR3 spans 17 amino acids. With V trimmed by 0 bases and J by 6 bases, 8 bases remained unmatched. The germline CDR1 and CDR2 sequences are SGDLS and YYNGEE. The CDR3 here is CASSVGLAGGQSNEQFF. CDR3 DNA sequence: TGTGCCAGCAGCGTAGGGTTAGCGGGAGGGCAGTCCAATGAGCAGTTCTTC.

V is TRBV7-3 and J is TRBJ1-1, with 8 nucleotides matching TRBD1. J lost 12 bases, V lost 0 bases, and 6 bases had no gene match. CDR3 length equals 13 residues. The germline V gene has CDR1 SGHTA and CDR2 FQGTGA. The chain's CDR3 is CASSLTDRDLTFF. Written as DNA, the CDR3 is TGTGCCAGCAGCTTAACGGACAGGGATTTGACTTTCTTT.